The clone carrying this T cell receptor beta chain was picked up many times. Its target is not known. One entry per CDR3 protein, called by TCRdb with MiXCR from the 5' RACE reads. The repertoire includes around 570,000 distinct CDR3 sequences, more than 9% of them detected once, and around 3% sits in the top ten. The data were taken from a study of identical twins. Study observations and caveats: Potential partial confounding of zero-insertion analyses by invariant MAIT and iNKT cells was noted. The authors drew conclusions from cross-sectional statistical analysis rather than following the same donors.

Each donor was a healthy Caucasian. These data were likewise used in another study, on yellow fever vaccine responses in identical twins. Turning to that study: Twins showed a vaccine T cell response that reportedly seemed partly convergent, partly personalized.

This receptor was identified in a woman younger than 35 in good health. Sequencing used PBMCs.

The CDR3 protein is CACVAGGPKETQYF. DNA of the CDR3: TGTGCCTGCGTAGCGGGGGGGCCTAAGGAGACCCAGTACTTC. The chain recombines TRBV3-1 with TRBJ2-5; the match to TRBD2 covers 11 bases. The CDR3 runs 14 residues. V was clipped by 11 bases and J by 5 bases; unmatched bases: 10. Per germline, CDR1 LGHDT and CDR2 YNNKEL (reference sequence).